Each of the 26 T cell receptor beta chains below was sequenced from the same sample in a study of early T cells in non-severe SARS-CoV-2 infection. TCRdb recomputed calls from the 5' RACE reads with MiXCR, one row per CDR3 protein. The table records about 83,000 distinct CDR3 sequences, roughly 15% of them present only once. Sequencing input: whole blood. All receptors derive from an adult who was a healthcare worker with PCR-confirmed SARS-CoV-2 infection or an uninfected control (not recorded which).

The chain is built from TRBV29-1 and TRBJ1-1; the match to TRBD1 covers 7 bases. V was pared by 6 bases and J by 0 bases, with 7 bases of the junction left unmatched. Per the germline V gene, CDR1 is SQVTM and CDR2 is ANQGSEA. The CDR3 contains 14 residues. The DNA for the CDR3 is TGCAGCGTCCTACTACAGGGGATGAACACTGAAGCTTTCTTT. Its protein product is CSVLLQGMNTEAFF.

This sequence joins TRBV12-3 or TRBV12-4 and TRBJ2-3; D not resolved. The V gene lost 5 bases and the J gene lost 1 base, with 16 bases spanning the gap. The CDR3 is 16 amino acids. CDR3 coding DNA: TGTGCCAGCAGTGCCGGCTTCAACCGGGGCACAGATACGCAGTATTTT. It codes for CASSAGFNRGTDTQYF.

Only a few counts were recorded for this clonotype. The V call is TRBV6-2 or TRBV6-3, the J call TRBJ1-2; no firm D call. This CDR3 has 15 residues. Germline CDR1 and CDR2: MNHEY and SVGEGT. Trimming shortened V by 5 bases and J by 4 bases, and 17 bases separated the two germline ends. The CDR3 here is CASSRSGNNRYGYTF. In DNA form, the CDR3 reads TGTGCCAGCAGTCGGTCCGGGAATAATCGCTATGGCTACACCTTC.

The chain has TRBV12-3 or TRBV12-4 and TRBJ2-1; 14 bases fit TRBD2. J lost 6 bases, V lost 4 bases, and 5 bases had no gene match. CDR3 length equals 16 residues. In nucleotides, the CDR3 is TGTGCCAGCAGTTCCAGACTAGCGGGGGGGTCCAATGAGCAGTTCTTC. Translating it yields CASSSRLAGGSNEQFF.

This clonotype was recorded at least ten times. J is TRBJ2-3 and V is TRBV4-1; no clear D. This CDR3 contains 15 residues. The germline gives CDR1 MGHRA, CDR2 YSYEKL. V shed 0 bases and J shed 1 base, with 8 bases lying between them. CDR3 in DNA: TGCGCCAGCAGCCAAGAAGGTCTGGGCACAGATACGCAGTATTTT. This gives the protein CASSQEGLGTDTQYF.

The V call is TRBV19, the J call TRBJ2-2, with D possibly matching TRBD2 (5 bases). The germline V gene encodes CDR1 LNHDA and CDR2 SQIVND (reference sequence). The CDR3 has 17 amino acids. V was cut by 4 bases and J by 0 bases, with 15 bases left in between. The CDR3 DNA reads as TGTGCCAGTAGTACGGAGGAAAACTCAGCGAACACCGGGGAGCTGTTTTTT. Translation gives CASSTEENSANTGELFF. Based on the CDR3 plus reference TRBV19 and TRBJ2-2, the full variable domain is DGGITQSPKYLFRKEGQNVTLSCEQNLNHDAMYWYRQDPGQGLRLIYYSQIVNDFQKGDIAEGYSVSREKKESFPLTVTSAQKNPTAFYLCASSTEENSANTGELFFGEGSRLTVL.

There are many counts of this clonotype. The rearrangement links TRBV29-1 to TRBJ2-1; 9 positions match TRBD1. This CDR3 is built from 14 residues. Losses at the gene ends were 7 bases for V and 9 bases for J; bases not matched to a gene: 13. Germline V gene lookup returns CDR1 SQVTM and CDR2 ANQGSEA. CDR3 residues: CSEQTGGPGGEQFF. CDR3 DNA sequence: TGCAGCGAACAGACAGGGGGTCCTGGTGGTGAGCAGTTCTTC.

This clonotype was counted a few times. The chain has TRBV6-1 and TRBJ2-3; no clear D. The CDR3 runs to 12 residues. Germline values: CDR1 MNHNS, CDR2 SASEGT. V gave up 2 bases and J gave up 2 bases, with 2 bases separating them. CDR3 region: CASSEYTDTQYF. The CDR3 coding sequence is TGTGCCAGCAGTGAATACACAGATACGCAGTATTTT.

This clonotype has a handful of counts. V and J are TRBV19 and TRBJ1-5; D is unclear. The germline CDR1 and CDR2 sequences are LNHDA and SQIVND (reference sequence). The CDR3 extends over 16 amino acids. V lost 6 bases and J 0 bases, leaving 15 bases between the germline ends. The CDR3 DNA is TGTGCCAGTAGCTATGGACGTATTTCTAGCAATCAGCCCCAGCATTTT. Translating it yields CASSYGRISSNQPQHF.

This clonotype was detected ten times or more. The CDR3 region is CASSLEGQGYSPLHF. The CDR3 DNA sequence: TGTGCCAGCAGCTTAGAAGGACAGGGTTATTCACCCCTCCACTTT. This rearrangement joins TRBV7-2 to TRBJ1-6; 8 bases are shared with TRBD1. With 1 base clipped from V and 8 bases from J, the junction kept 4 bases outside the gene matches. CDR3 length: 15 residues. Germline CDR1 reads SGHTA; CDR2 reads FQGNSA.

The chain combines TRBV20-1 with TRBJ1-1; D remains ambiguous. The CDR3 runs 11 residues. V lost 6 bases, J lost 1 base, and 6 bases lay in between. In germline, CDR1 is DFQATT, CDR2 SNEGSKA (reference sequence). CDR3 in amino acids: CSAPRNTEAFF. The CDR3 DNA sequence: TGCAGTGCCCCAAGGAACACTGAAGCTTTCTTT.

This clonotype was seen a single time. The chain couples TRBV25-1 to TRBJ2-7, with D possibly being TRBD1 (6 bases). The CDR3 contains 12 residues. CDR1 and CDR2 from the germline V gene are MGHDK and SYGVNS. Trimming shortened V by 2 bases and J by 9 bases, and 11 bases separated the two germline ends. CDR3 bases: TGTGCCAGCAGTGAACAACAGGGAAGGCAGTACTTC. It translates to CASSEQQGRQYF.

This clonotype was observed a handful of times. The chain recombines TRBV27 with TRBJ1-1; D unresolved. V dropped 0 bases and J dropped 4 bases, with 12 bases sitting between them. Germline values: CDR1 MNHEY, CDR2 SMNVEV (reference sequence). The CDR3 runs to 15 residues. CDR3 amino acids: CASSLSYGDGTEAFF. Written as DNA, the CDR3 is TGTGCCAGCAGTTTATCTTACGGGGATGGCACTGAAGCTTTCTTT.

This clonotype was observed many times. This chain joins TRBV3-1 and TRBJ1-2, with 9 bases identical to TRBD1. Germline trimming cut 4 bases from V and 2 bases from J; bases unmatched to any gene: 11. Germline V gene lookup returns CDR1 LGHDT and CDR2 YNNKEL (reference sequence). The CDR3 runs to 17 residues. As DNA, the CDR3 is TGTGCCAGCAGCCGCGGGACAGGGCTCGGTAGGAACTATGGCTACACCTTC. Translation gives CASSRGTGLGRNYGYTF.

The table lists this clonotype with a few counts. The V gene is TRBV11-2, the J gene TRBJ1-1, with unresolved D. The V end lost 5 bases, the J end lost 1 base, and 11 bases lay between the germline ends. The CDR3 consists of 14 residues. Per the germline V gene, CDR1 is SGHAT and CDR2 is FQNNGV. CDR3 region: CASSRSNSNTEAFF. CDR3 bases: TGTGCCAGCAGCAGAAGTAATTCGAACACTGAAGCTTTCTTT.

This clonotype was counted at least ten times. The chain has TRBV12-3 or TRBV12-4 and TRBJ2-4, with no clear D. The ends were cut back, 3 bases at V and 9 bases at J, with 15 bases in the middle. The CDR3 spans 14 residues. Here the CDR3 DNA reads TGTGCCAGCAGTTTCTTGGGCCCGAAGGGCATTCAGTACTTC. Translation gives CASSFLGPKGIQYF.

This chain links TRBV7-9 with TRBJ2-2, with D possibly TRBD1 on 5 matching bases. The ends were cut back, 0 bases at V and 7 bases at J, with 9 bases in the middle. CDR1 is SEHNR, CDR2 FQNEAQ, per germline (reference sequence). This CDR3 is built from 14 residues. The CDR3 DNA is TGTGCCAGCAGCTTAGCAGGGGCTGGCGGGGAGCTGTTTTTT. As protein: CASSLAGAGGELFF.

This clonotype was detected ten times or more. This chain connects TRBV5-6 to TRBJ1-6; weak D call: TRBD1 (6 bases). Germline values: CDR1 SGHDT, CDR2 YYEEEE. This CDR3 spans 17 amino acids. The V end lost 4 bases, the J end lost 0 bases, and 14 bases lay between the germline ends. CDR3 amino acids: CASSGEGGSSYNSPLHF. The DNA of the CDR3 is TGTGCCAGCAGCGGAGAGGGGGGAAGCTCCTATAATTCACCCCTCCACTTT. Supplemented by reference TRBV5-6 and TRBJ1-6, the full variable domain reads DAGVTQSPTHLIKTRGQQVTLRCSPKSGHDTVSWYQQALGQGPQFIFQYYEEEERQRGNFPDRFSGHQFPNYSSELNVNALLLGDSALYLCASSGEGGSSYNSPLHFGNGTRLTVT.

This sequence joins TRBV12-3 or TRBV12-4 and TRBJ2-1; TRBD1 agrees at 7 bases. Trimming at V came to 9 bases and at J to 4 bases, leaving 9 bases not matched to a gene. The length of the CDR3 is 14 residues. The CDR3 here is CASLTRGLYNEQFF. The CDR3 nucleotides are TGTGCCAGTCTAACTAGGGGGCTTTACAATGAGCAGTTCTTC.

CDR3 in amino acids: CASSPGDPRREKLFF. The CDR3 bases are TGTGCCAGCAGCCCGGGGGACCCAAGACGGGAAAAACTGTTTTTT. This chain joins TRBV5-5 and TRBJ1-4; tentatively, D is TRBD1 (5 bases). Trimming took 4 bases from V and 8 from J, leaving 18 bases between them. Germline V lookup: CDR1 SGHKS, CDR2 YYEKEE (reference sequence). The CDR3 loop spans 15 amino acids.

The chain joins TRBV10-2 to TRBJ1-6, with unresolved D. Germline CDR1 reads WSHSY; CDR2 reads SAAADI. V was cut by 3 bases and J by 0 bases, with 9 bases left in between. The CDR3 totals 16 residues. As DNA, the CDR3 is TGCGCCAGCAGTGAACAGCACCTCTCCTATAATTCACCCCTCCACTTT. It encodes CASSEQHLSYNSPLHF.

This clonotype was detected ten times or more. This sequence joins TRBV27 and TRBJ2-2, with D possibly being TRBD1 (6 bases). This CDR3 has 14 amino acids. With 5 bases removed from V and 8 bases from J, the gap between germline ends came to 15 bases. The V gene's germline CDR1 is MNHEY and CDR2 SMNVEV (reference sequence). CDR3 sequence reads: CASSKTGTLGELFF. Written as DNA, the CDR3 is TGTGCCAGCAGTAAGACAGGAACCCTAGGGGAGCTGTTTTTT.

This clonotype was seen at least ten times. The chain combines TRBV7-8 with TRBJ1-2; D call uncertain. This CDR3 contains 14 residues. Germline loops: CDR1 SGHVS, CDR2 FQNEAQ. The ends were cut back, 2 bases at V and 4 bases at J, with 11 bases in the middle. CDR3 DNA sequence: TGTGCCAGCAGCTTACATGGCAGCAGCTATGGCTACACCTTC. As protein: CASSLHGSSYGYTF.

The J gene is TRBJ2-7, the V gene TRBV6-5, with a tentative D call TRBD1 (6 bases). Germline CDR1 reads MNHEY; CDR2 reads SVGAGI. There are 14 residues in the CDR3. Deletions cut 0 bases from V and 2 bases from J, with 8 bases between. The CDR3 region has the DNA TGTGCCAGCAGTTACTCCTGGACAGCCTACGAGCAGTACTTC. This sequence encodes CASSYSWTAYEQYF.

The genes are TRBV7-2 and TRBJ2-3, with 11 bases identical to TRBD2. This CDR3 spans 16 amino acids. Per the germline V gene, CDR1 is SGHTA and CDR2 is FQGNSA. V was pared by 4 bases and J by 5 bases, with 8 bases of the junction left unmatched. CDR3 in DNA: TGTGCCAGCAGCTGGGGAGTAGCGGGGGGGAGAGATACGCAGTATTTT. It codes for CASSWGVAGGRDTQYF.

This clonotype was recorded many times. The genes are TRBV7-9 and TRBJ2-7; no firm D call. Germline V gene data show CDR1 as SEHNR and CDR2 as FQNEAQ (reference sequence). This CDR3 contains 12 residues. V dropped 4 bases and J dropped 3 bases, with 7 bases sitting between them. CDR3 DNA sequence: TGTGCCAGCAGCTCTACCCGCTACGAGCAGTACTTC. Protein: CASSSTRYEQYF.